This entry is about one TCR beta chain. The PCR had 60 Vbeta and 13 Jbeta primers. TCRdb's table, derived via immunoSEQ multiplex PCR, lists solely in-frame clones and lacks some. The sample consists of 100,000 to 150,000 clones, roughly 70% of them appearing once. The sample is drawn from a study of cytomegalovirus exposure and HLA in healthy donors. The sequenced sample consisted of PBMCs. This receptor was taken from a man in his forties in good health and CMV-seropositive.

DNA of the CDR3: TGTGCCAGCAGTTACTCGCGTTCCAATCAGCCCCAGCATTTT. It is translated as CASSYSRSNQPQHF. The chain employs TRBV6-6 and TRBJ1-5; no clear D. Germline V gene lookup returns CDR1 MNHNY and CDR2 SVGAGI (reference sequence). The CDR3 spans 14 residues. Trimming left V 0 bases short and J 3 bases short, with 6 bases between.